This T cell receptor beta chain was documented in a study of T cell responses to AZD1222 COVID-19 vaccine (TCRdb year 2021). Turning to the overall study: A total of 233 trial participants underwent TCR sequencing, of whom about 200 received two doses of AZD1222 and around 25 received two doses of the MenACWY control vaccine. Enrollment into the trials was organized by age into subgroups of 18-55, 56-69 and 70-plus years, and those subgroups contained approximately 160, 26 and 62 TCR-sequenced participants, respectively. The full study reports these points: The 56-69-year group was small, and its depth increase did not reach significance, likely because of low power. No day 14 peak-response samples were available, so repertoires were characterized only after the peak T cell response. Only a handful of AZD1222 recipients were SARS-CoV-2 seropositive at baseline, limiting conclusions about previously exposed vaccinees. Vaccine-associated CD4 TCRs spanned the whole spike protein, with dominant responses in regions 160-218 and 743-854. Reportedly, close to half of the unique spike-specific TCRs recognized epitopes lying outside the regions that are mutated in the B.1.351 and B.1.1.7 variants. After two AZD1222 doses, both the breadth and the depth of spike-specific TCRs were significantly higher than at day 0 and than in MenACWY recipients. Most participants were white British and females outnumbered males, and the authors suggested that clonal diversity may have been underestimated.

V lost 4 bases and J lost 9 bases; the stretch between them is 16 bases long. From a lookup of the germline V gene, CDR1 and CDR2 are SGHTA and FQGTGA. Inclusive of the bounding cysteine and phenylalanine, the CDR3 is 14 residues long. Of the read, only the CDR3 DNA is kept; its 42 bases are in frame from base 1. According to the study, the label for this sample's time point signals: about 28 days (+/-7) after the second vaccine dose. AZD1222 recipients whose second dose came at about 4 weeks and those whose second dose came at about 12 weeks were combined into one group, since spike-specific TCR depth and breadth did not differ between the two schedules. Vaccinee samples were obtained from the UK trials COV001 and COV002, which included a single-blind randomized controlled phase 2/3 trial of AZD1222 (ChAdOx1 nCoV-19) in healthy adults. Trial participant PBMC samples were collected at day 0 and day 28 after the second dose for TCRbeta chain sequencing.

In regard to this clone: Its antigen remains unidentified. The record has no base qualities; no much larger clone is one base away.

The CDR3 regions of human TCRbeta chains were analyzed by immunosequencing. The original methods were these. Repertoire TCRs were matched against a reference library of SARS-CoV-2-specific TCRs generated with the MIRA antigen-specificity platform. Breadth was defined as the fraction of unique TCRs that were SARS-CoV-2-associated. Depth was defined as the fraction of total T cells that were SARS-CoV-2-associated. Using the MIRA data, each spike-specific TCR was assigned both to the spike region to which the TCR was reactive and to a CD4 or CD8 class. Log10-transformed breadth and depth values were compared by one-way ANOVA with Sidak's multiple comparisons tests. This immuneACCESS table, as held by TCRdb, lists in-frame sequences with V and J called but not all clones. Of the missing ones, under half trace to an unresolved V gene in checked studies; the others have no known cause. V and J calls and clone size are those listed in that table; D and trimming were worked out from the DNA. The sample table holds 120,000 or so clones, of which 92% were seen once. Clones ranked in the top ten supply about 2.6% of the sample.

The input for sequencing was peripheral blood, taken 28 days after the second AZD1222 dose. This chain joins TRBV7-3 to TRBJ2-1; too little of a D gene remains to name it. The receptor was derived from an adult who received the AZD1222 COVID-19 vaccine. The nucleotide sequence is given as TGTGCCAGCAGCTCTCAGACCGGGCAGACTGAGCAGTTCTTC. This codes for CASSSQTGQTEQFF.